This passage covers 2 T cell receptor beta chains from one sample sequenced in a study of blood T cell repertoires in COVID-19. Produced via immunoSEQ multiplex PCR; TCRdb's table is partial and in-frame only. This sample has about 200,000 clones, with more than 75% found just once. The sequenced sample consisted of peripheral blood. Receptors originate from a human donor in a cohort sampled during active COVID-19.

The J gene is TRBJ2-3, the V gene TRBV5-1, with 14 nucleotides matching TRBD2. V lost 4 bases and J lost 2; bases outside the gene matches: 6. In germline, CDR1 is SGHRS, CDR2 YFSETQ. This CDR3 contains 17 residues. The CDR3 loop reads CASSTRLAGGDTDTQYF. Here the CDR3 DNA reads TGCGCCAGCAGCACTAGACTAGCGGGAGGGGACACAGATACGCAGTATTTT. Based on the CDR3 plus reference TRBV5-1 and TRBJ2-3, the full variable domain is KAGVTQTPRYLIKTRGQQVTLSCSPISGHRSVSWYQQTPGQGLQFLFEYFSETQRNKGNFPGRFSGRQFSNSRSEMNVSTLELGDSALYLCASSTRLAGGDTDTQYFGPGTRLTVL.

This clone turned up a few times. At one boundary the junction diverges from the germline segment, which might be a read error. The J gene is TRBJ2-3, the V gene TRBV7-7, with D maybe TRBD1 (6 bases). Germline CDR1 reads SSHAT; CDR2 reads FNYEAQ (reference sequence). This CDR3 has 16 residues. The CDR3 region is CASSLGTGISTDTQYF. DNA of the CDR3: TGTGCTAGCAGCTTAGGAACAGGGATAAGCACAGATACGCAGTATTTT.